The rows below give T cell receptor beta chains drawn from one sample of a study of blood T cell repertoires in COVID-19. Method: immunoSEQ multiplex PCR; TCRdb's copy keeps in-frame clones and lacks some. The sample consists of a few hundred thousand clones, over 75% of them appearing once. Source material: PBMCs or T cells enriched from blood (not recorded which). The receptors were gathered from a woman aged 18-35 years who had recovered from COVID-19. Both conserved end residues are part of each CDR3. A D gene is named only where the DNA matches it firmly. Some rows have no size entry. The others give once, few or many, or a class for an expanded clone.

j_gene | v_gene | d_gene | abundance | len | CDR3nt | CDR3aa
TRBJ1-3 | TRBV20-1 | . | . | 14 | TGCAGTGCTAGTGGCACAATCTCTGGAAACACCATATATTTT | CSASGTISGNTIYF
TRBJ1-1 | TRBV5-1 | TRBD1 | . | 16 | TGCGCCAGCAGCCGACAGGGGGCTAACGAGTTCGCTGAAGCTTTCTTT | CASSRQGANEFAEAFF
TRBJ2-1 | TRBV2 | . | . | 15 | TGTGCCAGCAGTGATGGGAGGGGGTACGACAATGAGCAGTTCTTC | CASSDGRGYDNEQFF
TRBJ2-7 | TRBV28 | . | . | 17 | TGTGCCAGCAGCTTTCGAGTGGGGCCCGGAAGCTCCTACGAGCAGTACTTC | CASSFRVGPGSSYEQYF
TRBJ1-2 | TRBV28 | TRBD1 | . | 14 | TGTGCCAGCAGTTTATTGACAGGGTATTATGGCTACACCTTC | CASSLLTGYYGYTF
TRBJ1-5 | TRBV9 | . | . | 15 | TGTGCCAGCAGCGTAGACGGGTATAGCAATCAGCCCCAGCATTTT | CASSVDGYSNQPQHF
TRBJ1-2 | TRBV13 | . | . | 14 | TGTGCCAGCAGCTTAATGGGGGCACCCTATGGCTACACCTTC | CASSLMGAPYGYTF
TRBJ1-2 | TRBV10-3 | . | . | 15 | TGTGCCATCAGTGAGAACTGGAGGACAGACTATGGCTACACCTTC | CAISENWRTDYGYTF
TRBJ2-3 | TRBV7-2 | . | . | 11 | TGTGCCAGCAGCTTAAAGAGCCCGCAGTATTTT | CASSLKSPQYF
TRBJ1-5 | TRBV30 | TRBD1 | . | 17 | TGTGCCTGGAGGAGACAGGGAAGGGGTTTGAGCAATCAGCCCCAGCATTTT | CAWRRQGRGLSNQPQHF
TRBJ2-1 | TRBV10-1 | . | few | 13 | TGCGCCAGCAGGCGGGACAGCAACAATGAGCAGTTCTTC | CASRRDSNNEQFF
TRBJ2-7 | TRBV6-4 | . | . | 14 | TGTGCCACCAAAAACCAGGGGCAAACTAACGAGCAGTACTTC | CATKNQGQTNEQYF
TRBJ2-1 | TRBV4-1 | TRBD2 | . | 17 | TGCGCCAGCAGCCAGGCGAGACTAGCGGGGGGTTACAATGAGCAGTTCTTC | CASSQARLAGGYNEQFF
TRBJ1-5 | TRBV13 | . | . | 16 | TGTGCCAGCAGCTTAGTCGTCAGGGCGAGCAATCAGCCCCAGCATTTT | CASSLVVRASNQPQHF
TRBJ2-5 | TRBV10-3 | . | . | 14 | TGTGCCATCAGACACACAGGGTCGCAAGAGACCCAGTACTTC | CAIRHTGSQETQYF
TRBJ2-5 | TRBV7-9 | TRBD1 | few | 14 | TGTGCCAGCAGCCGACAGGGGGCGCCGGAGACCCAGTACTTC | CASSRQGAPETQYF
TRBJ1-3 | TRBV6-5 | . | once | 15 | TGTGCCAGCAGTTACTCGTACAGGGAAGGAAACACCATATATTTT | CASSYSYREGNTIYF
TRBJ2-7 | TRBV15 | TRBD2 | . | 15 | TGTGCCACCAGCGAAAGACTAGCGGGTCTCTTGGAGCAGTACTTC | CATSERLAGLLEQYF
TRBJ2-1 | TRBV9 | . | . | 15 | TGTGCCAGCAGCGAGGGCGGGAACTCCTACAATGAGCAGTTCTTC | CASSEGGNSYNEQFF
TRBJ1-5 | TRBV5-1 | . | . | 15 | TGCGCCAGCAGCTTGGATATGGGGCTCGGTCAGCCCCAGCATTTT | CASSLDMGLGQPQHF
TRBJ1-2 | TRBV28 | . | . | 14 | TGTGCCAGCAGTTTATTCGGGTCGGGGTATGGCTACACCTTC | CASSLFGSGYGYTF
TRBJ2-7 | TRBV7-2 | TRBD2 | few | 15 | TGTGCCAGCAGCTTTCCGGGACTACCCTCGAACGAGCAGTACTTC | CASSFPGLPSNEQYF
TRBJ1-4 | TRBV9 | TRBD1 | . | 15 | TGTGCCAGCAGCGTGGCCGGGACAGGGAACGAAAAACTGTTTTTT | CASSVAGTGNEKLFF
TRBJ2-2 | TRBV6-5 | TRBD2 | . | 16 | TGTGCCAGCAGTTACTTGCGGGAGACGAACACCGGGGAGCTGTTTTTT | CASSYLRETNTGELFF
TRBJ2-1 | TRBV5-6 | TRBD2 | once | 16 | TGTGCCAGCAGCTTGGGACTAGCGGGGGGATACAATGAGCAGTTCTTC | CASSLGLAGGYNEQFF
TRBJ1-2 | TRBV11-2 | . | . | 13 | TGTGCCAGCAGCCACGTCGAACCTAATGGCTACACCTTC | CASSHVEPNGYTF
TRBJ2-1 | TRBV27 | . | . | 15 | TGTGCCAGCGCAACAGGGCCTAGCTCCTACAATGAGCAGTTCTTC | CASATGPSSYNEQFF
TRBJ2-4 | TRBV15 | TRBD2 | . | 21 | TGTGCCACCAGCAGAACCTGGACTAGCGGGGACAGGGCCGGAGCCAAAAACATTCAGTACTTC | CATSRTWTSGDRAGAKNIQYF
TRBJ2-3 | TRBV19 | . | . | 14 | TGTGCCAGTAGTGCGGGGGCTTACACAGATACGCAGTATTTT | CASSAGAYTDTQYF
TRBJ1-3 | TRBV5-4 | . | . | 13 | TGTGCCAGCAGTCATAGTGGTGGAAACACCATATATTTT | CASSHSGGNTIYF
TRBJ2-2 | TRBV30 | TRBD2 | . | 15 | TGTGCCTGGGGGGATAGCGGGAAAATGGTCGGGGAGCTGTTTTTT | CAWGDSGKMVGELFF
TRBJ2-2 | TRBV3-1/TRBV3-2 | . | . | 14 | TGTGCCAGCAGCCAAGCTCCCCAGGCCGGGGAGCTGTTTTTT | CASSQAPQAGELFF
TRBJ2-7 | TRBV7-9 | . | many | 12 | TGTGCCAGCAGCTTAGAGTTTAGTGAGCAGTACTTC | CASSLEFSEQYF
TRBJ1-1 | TRBV4-1 | . | . | 15 | TGCGCCAGCAGCCGAGGCGGACAGATGAACACTGAAGCTTTCTTT | CASSRGGQMNTEAFF
TRBJ2-2 | TRBV11-2 | TRBD1 | once | 14 | TGTGCCAGCAGCTTGAGGGGGCGCACCGGGGAGCTGTTTTTT | CASSLRGRTGELFF
TRBJ2-7 | TRBV19 | TRBD1 | . | 14 | TGTGCCAGCTCAAGGACAGGAGTACTCTACGAGCAGTACTTC | CASSRTGVLYEQYF
TRBJ2-7 | TRBV5-1 | TRBD2 | . | 14 | TGCGCCAGCAGCTTCGGACTAGTCGGGTACGAGCAGTACTTC | CASSFGLVGYEQYF
TRBJ2-3 | TRBV27 | TRBD2 | . | 17 | TGTGCCAGCAGCCCCTGGACTAGCGGAGATCCCACAGATACGCAGTATTTT | CASSPWTSGDPTDTQYF
TRBJ2-1 | TRBV9 | TRBD2 | . | 15 | TGTGCCAGCAGCTCCAGACTAGCGGGAGTCAATGAGCAGTTCTTC | CASSSRLAGVNEQFF
TRBJ1-1 | TRBV15 | . | . | 13 | TGTGCCACCAGCAAGGACATGAACACTGAAGCTTTCTTT | CATSKDMNTEAFF
TRBJ2-1 | TRBV4-2 | . | . | 13 | TGTGCCAGCAGCCAGAAGATCGGAGGCGAGCAGTTCTTC | CASSQKIGGEQFF
TRBJ2-4 | TRBV7-9 | . | . | 12 | TGTGCCAGCAGCTCCCCCGAAAACATTCAGTACTTC | CASSSPENIQYF
TRBJ1-5 | TRBV18 | . | . | 15 | TGTGCCAGCTCACCGATTGCAGGAGGACGTCAGCCCCAGCATTTT | CASSPIAGGRQPQHF
TRBJ2-7 | TRBV27 | . | . | 12 | TGTGCCAGCAATACCGGGGGGACAAAGCAGTACTTC | CASNTGGTKQYF
TRBJ1-2 | TRBV6-5 | . | . | 14 | TGTGCCAGCAGTTACGGGGCAGACAACTATGGGTACACCTTC | CASSYGADNYGYTF
TRBJ1-4 | TRBV5-1 | TRBD1 | . | 17 | TGCGCCAGCAGCTTGGAGGCAGGGGGCGGACGAGGAGAAAAACTGTTTTTT | CASSLEAGGGRGEKLFF
TRBJ2-5 | TRBV27 | . | . | 13 | TGTGCCAGCAGTTTAAGAGCTAGAGAGACCCAGTACTTC | CASSLRARETQYF
TRBJ2-1 | TRBV3-1/TRBV3-2 | . | medium-sized | 12 | TGTGCCAGCAGCCCTACGGGTGTCGAGCAGTTCTTC | CASSPTGVEQFF
TRBJ2-2 | TRBV12-3/TRBV12-4 | . | . | 13 | TGTGCCAGCAGGGACACCAACACCGGGGAGCTGTTTTTT | CASRDTNTGELFF
TRBJ1-1 | TRBV27 | TRBD1 | . | 15 | TGTGCCAGCAGTTCCCTGAGAGGGGGCTTCACTGAAGCTTTCTTT | CASSSLRGGFTEAFF
TRBJ2-5 | TRBV20-1 | . | . | 11 | TGCAGTGCGGAACAGGGAGAGACCCAGTACTTC | CSAEQGETQYF
TRBJ1-2 | TRBV18 | . | . | 15 | TGTGCCAGCTCACTCGTACGGGATCCCAACTATGGCTACACCTTC | CASSLVRDPNYGYTF
TRBJ2-2 | TRBV9 | TRBD2 | . | 16 | TGTGCCAGCAGCGCCATGAGCGGGGGGGCACCCGGGGAGCTGTTTTTT | CASSAMSGGAPGELFF
TRBJ2-1 | TRBV7-8 | TRBD2 | few | 15 | TGTGCCAGCAGCCAACGGGGGGTCTTCAGCCATGAGCAGTTCTTC | CASSQRGVFSHEQFF